This TCR beta chain was sequenced in a study of blood T cell repertoires in COVID-19. Measured with immunoSEQ multiplex PCR; TCRdb has only the in-frame clones, and not every one. The repertoire has about 260,000 clones, approximately 90% of them found once; the top ten carry around 2.8%. Trimming removed 3 bases from V and 9 bases from J; junction bases left unmatched: 10. Germline CDR1 is SGDLS and CDR2 is YYNGEE. The CDR3 runs to 15 residues. The sequenced material came from PBMCs or T cells enriched from blood (not recorded which). The TCR comes from a man in his forties or fifties who had been exposed to COVID-19. V and J are TRBV9 and TRBJ2-1, with 9 bases aligning to TRBD2. CDR3 sequence reads: CASSAGTSFGSEQFF. DNA for the CDR3: TGTGCCAGCAGCGCCGGGACTAGCTTTGGCAGTGAGCAGTTCTTC.